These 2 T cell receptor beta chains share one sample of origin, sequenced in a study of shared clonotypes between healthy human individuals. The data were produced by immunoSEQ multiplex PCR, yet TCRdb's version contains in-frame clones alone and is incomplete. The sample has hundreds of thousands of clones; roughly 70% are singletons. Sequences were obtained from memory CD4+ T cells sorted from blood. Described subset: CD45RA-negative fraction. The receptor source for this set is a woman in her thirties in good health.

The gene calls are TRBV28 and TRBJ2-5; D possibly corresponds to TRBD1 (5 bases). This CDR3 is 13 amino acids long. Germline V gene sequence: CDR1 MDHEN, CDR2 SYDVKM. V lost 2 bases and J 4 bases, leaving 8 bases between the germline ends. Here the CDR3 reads CASSLGRVETQYF. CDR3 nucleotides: TGTGCCAGCAGTTTAGGCAGGGTAGAGACCCAGTACTTC.

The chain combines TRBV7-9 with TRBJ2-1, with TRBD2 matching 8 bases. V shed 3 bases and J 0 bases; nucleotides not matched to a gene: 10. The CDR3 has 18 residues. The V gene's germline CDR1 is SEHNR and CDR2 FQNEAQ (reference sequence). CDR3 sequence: CASSFPGGILNSYNEQFF. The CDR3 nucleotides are TGTGCCAGCAGCTTCCCGGGAGGGATATTAAACTCCTACAATGAGCAGTTCTTC.